Listed below are T cell receptor beta chains from one sample, sequenced in a study of identical twins. Each CDR3 protein gets one entry after TCRdb re-called the 5' RACE reads with MiXCR. The sample carries about 690,000 distinct CDR3 sequences, roughly 6% recorded once. Sequencing used naive T cells sorted from blood. Source of these receptors: a man aged 18 to 29 in good health. The CDR3 runs from the conserved cysteine through the conserved F or W. A D gene is named only where the DNA matches it firmly. Rows give clone size only sometimes, using once, few, many, or a class for an expanded clone.

TRBD2 many TRBJ2-3 TRBV12-3/TRBV12-4 TGTGCCAGCAGTTTCTCTGCGGGAGAGGGGAAAAGGGCAGATACGCAGTATTTT CASSFSAGEGKRADTQYF
TRBD2 many TRBJ2-3 TRBV7-2 TGTGCCAGCAGCGCTAGCGGGATCGGCACAGATACGCAGTATTTT CASSASGIGTDTQYF
- many TRBJ1-1 TRBV12-3/TRBV12-4 TGTGCCAGCCCAGGTCCGGGGGGGGTGAACACTGAAGCTTTCTTT CASPGPGGVNTEAFF
- many TRBJ1-1 TRBV29-1 TGCAGCGTCGAAGGGGCAGGGGAAGCTTTCTTT CSVEGAGEAFF
TRBD2 many TRBJ2-1 TRBV20-1 TGCAGTGCTAGAGATGTAGCGGGAGGCTACAATGAGCAGTTCTTC CSARDVAGGYNEQFF
- few TRBJ2-1 TRBV5-1 TGCGCCAGCAGCTTGGGGGGGAACCCCAGCTCCTACAATGAGCAGTTCTTC CASSLGGNPSSYNEQFF
- few TRBJ1-2 TRBV29-1 TGCAGCGCCGGAGGGGGGGCCTATGGCTACACCTTC CSAGGGAYGYTF
- - TRBJ2-5 TRBV9 TGTGCCAGCAGCGTCTCTAGACAAGAGACCCAGTACTTC CASSVSRQETQYF
- many TRBJ2-3 TRBV12-3/TRBV12-4 TGTGCCAGCAGTTTCCAGGCCCGCACAGATACGCAGTATTTT CASSFQARTDTQYF
- - TRBJ2-7 TRBV18 TGTGCCAGCTCAAATCCCCTTGAAAGGACCTACGAGCAGTACTTC CASSNPLERTYEQYF
TRBD2 many TRBJ2-3 TRBV7-6 TGTGCCAGCAGCCTCGTAAGCGGGAGCAGCACAGATACGCAGTATTTT CASSLVSGSSTDTQYF
- many TRBJ2-5 TRBV6-2/TRBV6-3 TGTGCCAGCAGTTCAGGGGAGCGCACACAAGAGACCCAGTACTTC CASSSGERTQETQYF
- - TRBJ2-7 TRBV27 TGTGCCAGCAGTTTTCGGGGAGGTCCCTACGAGCAGTACTTC CASSFRGGPYEQYF
- - TRBJ2-1 TRBV6-1 TGTGCCAGCAGTCCCCCCGGGAGCCCCTACAATGAGCAGTTCTTC CASSPPGSPYNEQFF
- few TRBJ2-5 TRBV5-5 TGTGCCAGCAGCTTCAGGATCGCGGAGACCCAGTACTTC CASSFRIAETQYF
- few TRBJ2-3 TRBV7-6 TGTGCCAGCAGCGCGACCTGGACCTCTCTTGTGCAGTATTTT CASSATWTSLVQYF